This note documents a single TCR beta chain sequence. Its antigen is undetermined. This CDR3 region has 16 residues. The V and J ends lost 1 base and 4 bases respectively, with 16 bases between them. The germline gives CDR1 SGHNT, CDR2 YYREEE (reference sequence). This record belongs to a study of cytomegalovirus exposure and HLA in healthy donors. Study-level points and caveats: V segments that were indistinguishable, TRBV6-2 and TRBV6-3 among them, were omitted from analysis. Confirmation was obtained in vitro that a few CMV-associated chains are specific for CMV antigens. As was reported, the classifier diagnosed cytomegalovirus status with high specificity and sensitivity. Later on, an analysis tied approximately 17,000 TCR beta sequences to HLA alleles at 0.05 false discovery rate.

13 Jbeta primers and 60 Vbeta primers were used for the PCR. Measured with immunoSEQ multiplex PCR; TCRdb has only the in-frame clones, and not every one. The sample has around 120,000 clones; around 85% are singletons. The source is a boy aged 10-17 years in good health and CMV-seronegative. The specimen was PBMCs. The gene calls are TRBV5-4 and TRBJ2-3; unclear D gene. The CDR3 is CASSLMIVGRPDTQYF. CDR3 DNA: TGTGCCAGCAGCTTGATGATTGTGGGCCGACCAGATACGCAGTATTTT.